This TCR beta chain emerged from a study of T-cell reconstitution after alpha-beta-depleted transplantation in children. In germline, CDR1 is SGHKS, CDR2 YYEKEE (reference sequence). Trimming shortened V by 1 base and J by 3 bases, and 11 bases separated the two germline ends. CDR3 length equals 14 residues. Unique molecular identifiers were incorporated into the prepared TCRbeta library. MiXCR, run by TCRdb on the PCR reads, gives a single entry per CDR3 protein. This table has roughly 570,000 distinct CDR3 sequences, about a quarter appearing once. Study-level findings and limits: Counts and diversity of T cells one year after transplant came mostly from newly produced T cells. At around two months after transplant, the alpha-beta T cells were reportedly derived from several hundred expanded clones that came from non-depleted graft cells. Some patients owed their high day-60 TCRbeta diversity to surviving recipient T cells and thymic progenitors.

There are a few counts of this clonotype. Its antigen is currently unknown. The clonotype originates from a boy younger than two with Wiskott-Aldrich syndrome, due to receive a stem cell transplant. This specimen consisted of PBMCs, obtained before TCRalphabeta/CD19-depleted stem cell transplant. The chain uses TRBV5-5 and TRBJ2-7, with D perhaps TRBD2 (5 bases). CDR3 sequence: CASSLSPGVYEQYF. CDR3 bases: TGTGCCAGCAGCTTGTCCCCCGGGGTCTACGAGCAGTACTTC.